One and the same sample provided the 29 T cell receptor beta chains below, sequenced in a study of T-cell reconstitution after alpha-beta-depleted transplantation in children. Unique molecular identifiers were used to barcode this TCRbeta library. TCRdb used MiXCR to reprocess the PCR reads, holding one entry per CDR3 protein. The sample records about 830,000 distinct CDR3 sequences, 16% being singletons. Sequenced here: PBMCs, mostly from graft donor cells, sampled 360 days after TCRalphabeta/CD19-depleted stem cell transplant. Source of these receptors: a male patient younger than 18 who had a stem cell transplant for acute lymphoblastic leukemia, so the T cells may come from the graft donor.

This clonotype was seen ten or more times. The rearrangement links TRBV5-1 to TRBJ2-5; D not resolved. CDR3 size: 12 residues. V was clipped by 4 bases and J by 3 bases, with 7 bases between them. Per germline, CDR1 SGHRS and CDR2 YFSETQ. DNA of the CDR3: TGCGCCAGCAGCCCATTAAAAGAGACCCAGTACTTC. It yields the protein CASSPLKETQYF.

This clonotype was seen a handful of times. This chain's CDR3 is CASSLSSETQYF. The CDR3 DNA reads TGTGCCAGCAGCTTATCTTCAGAGACCCAGTACTTC. The chain couples TRBV7-8 to TRBJ2-5; no firm D call. The germline V gene encodes CDR1 SGHVS and CDR2 FQNEAQ. The CDR3 is made up of 12 amino acids. Trimming removed 2 bases from V and 4 bases from J, with 5 bases in between.

This clonotype was found once. A junction end diverges from the germline sequence, so it may reflect a read error. The chain uses TRBV12-3 or TRBV12-4 and TRBJ2-1; 9 bases align to TRBD1. CDR3 size: 18 residues. CDR3 coding DNA: TGTGCCATCAGTTTAGAGCCCTACCTCGGGACAGGGCGAAATGAGCAGTTCTTC. Its protein is CAISLEPYLGTGRNEQFF.

Details on this clonotype: One base away lies a much larger clone, so this may be a sequencing read error. The chain couples TRBV6-6 to TRBJ2-1; D unclear. This CDR3 has 12 amino acids. Germline values: CDR1 MNHNY, CDR2 SVGAGI (reference sequence). Between the trimmed V and J ends, which lost 0 bases and 8 bases, there was a span of 5 bases. The CDR3 DNA reads as TGTGCCAGCAGTTACTCGTCCTATGAGCAGTTCTTC. It codes for CASSYSSYEQFF.

This clonotype was seen only a few times. This chain uses TRBV21-1 with TRBJ1-2. TRBV21-1 is described as a pseudogene. The CDR3 sequence is 11 residues long. This CDR3 is CASSKVHGYTF. The CDR3 nucleotides read TGTGCCAGCAGCAAGGTGCATGGCTACACCTTC.

Here the CDR3 DNA reads TGTGCCAGCAGCTTTGGGGACATCCCAGAGACCCAGTACTTC. The encoded protein is CASSFGDIPETQYF. This chain links TRBV7-9 with TRBJ2-5; perhaps TRBD1 as D (6 bases). Trimming took off 3 bases at V and 4 bases at J, with 12 bases between the two ends. The germline V gene encodes CDR1 SEHNR and CDR2 FQNEAQ (reference sequence). The CDR3 is 14 amino acids.

This clonotype was counted a few times. The junction does not match germline at one end; this may be a read error. This chain connects TRBV20-1 to TRBJ2-7; D uncertain. CDR3 length equals 16 residues. Germline lookup yields CDR1 DFQATT and CDR2 SNEGSKA (reference sequence). The DNA of the CDR3 is TGCAGTGCTAGTGGCCCGGTGCTGGGCCGATCCTACGTGCAGTACTTC. Translated, it gives CSASGPVLGRSYVQYF.

This clonotype came up a few times. This sequence joins TRBV4-1 and TRBJ2-7; D is undetermined. The V gene lost 4 bases and the J gene lost 0 bases, with 22 bases spanning the gap. This CDR3 comprises 18 residues. From germline, CDR1 is MGHRA and CDR2 YSYEKL. CDR3 sequence reads: CASSLRATTPISSYEQYF. In nucleotides, the CDR3 is TGCGCCAGCAGCCTCCGGGCCACAACGCCTATAAGCTCCTACGAGCAGTACTTC.

The table lists this clonotype with a few counts. The chain has TRBV6-5 and TRBJ2-1; perhaps D is TRBD1 or TRBD2 (5 bases each). V was cut by 2 bases and J by 6 bases, with 14 bases left in between. Germline CDR1 reads MNHEY; CDR2 reads SVGAGI. This CDR3 is 15 amino acids long. CDR3 loop: CASSYQTGQLNEQFF. Written as DNA, the CDR3 is TGTGCCAGCAGTTACCAGACGGGGCAACTCAATGAGCAGTTCTTC.

The table lists this clonotype with a few counts. J is TRBJ1-1 and V is TRBV6-5; D is ambiguous. The germline gives CDR1 MNHEY, CDR2 SVGAGI. This CDR3 contains 14 residues. Deletions cut 2 bases from V and 1 base from J, with 8 bases between. The CDR3 DNA sequence: TGTGCCAGCAGTTACCTGGAGCCGAACACTGAAGCTTTCTTT. It translates to CASSYLEPNTEAFF.

The chain recombines TRBV7-2 with TRBJ1-1; possible D gene TRBD1, 6 bases. V was shortened by 3 bases and J by 0 bases, with 11 bases between the two germline ends. Germline CDR1 reads SGHTA; CDR2 reads FQGNSA. The CDR3 loop spans 15 amino acids. The CDR3 region has the DNA TGTGCCAGCAGCTTGGCGGGACACCTGAACACTGAAGCTTTCTTT. As protein: CASSLAGHLNTEAFF.

The chain uses TRBV2 and TRBJ2-7, with TRBD2 matching 10 bases. The germline V gene encodes CDR1 SNHLY and CDR2 FYNNEI. V was pared by 4 bases and J by 2 bases, with 14 bases of the junction left unmatched. The CDR3 extends over 18 amino acids. The CDR3 sequence is CASSGLAGANSLAYEQYF. CDR3 nucleotide sequence: TGTGCCAGCAGTGGGCTAGCGGGAGCGAATTCCCTCGCCTACGAGCAGTACTTC.

This clonotype was recorded a few times. This chain links TRBV12-3 or TRBV12-4 with TRBJ2-2; possible D gene TRBD2, 5 bases. The CDR3 is 15 residues long. Trimming cost V 7 bases and J 4 bases, with 16 bases left between them. The CDR3 is CASNRGRLLTGELFF. DNA for the CDR3: TGTGCCAGCAATCGAGGGAGACTACTCACCGGGGAGCTGTTTTTT.

This clonotype was recorded many times. The V gene is TRBV24-1, the J gene TRBJ2-1, with TRBD1 identical over 8 bases. The V and J ends lost 0 bases and 5 bases, in that order; junction bases with no gene match: 2. Germline V gene lookup returns CDR1 KGHDR and CDR2 SFDVKD. This CDR3 has 15 amino acids. The CDR3 region has the DNA TGTGCCACCAGTGATTTGGGGACAGGCGACAATGAGCAGTTCTTC. Translating it yields CATSDLGTGDNEQFF.

A few counts support this clonotype. V usage is TRBV12-3 or TRBV12-4 and J usage is TRBJ1-2, with a tentative D call TRBD1 (5 bases). The length of the CDR3 is 14 residues. V lost 3 bases, J lost 3 bases, and 11 bases lay in between. The CDR3 sequence: CASSLYGRDYGYTF. The CDR3 DNA sequence: TGTGCCAGCAGTTTGTACGGCAGGGACTATGGCTACACCTTC.

This chain's CDR3 is CASSEWTGGKYEQYF. CDR3 coding DNA: TGTGCCAGCAGCGAATGGACAGGGGGCAAGTACGAGCAGTACTTC. The V gene is TRBV11-1, the J gene TRBJ2-7, with TRBD1 matching 11 bases. The ends lost 5 bases at V and 4 bases at J; junction bases unmatched: 7. CDR1 is SGHAT, CDR2 FQDESV, per germline (reference sequence). CDR3 length: 15 residues. The variable domain in full, with the rest retrieved from reference TRBV11-1 and TRBJ2-7, is EAEVAQSPRYKITEKSQAVAFWCDPISGHATLYWYRQILGQGPELLVQFQDESVVDDSQLPKDRFSAERLKGVDSTLKIQPAELGDSAMYLCASSEWTGGKYEQYFGPGTRLTVT.

The rearrangement links TRBV6-5 to TRBJ2-1; TRBD1 matches at 8 bases. The CDR3 extends over 15 amino acids. Germline-derived CDR1 and CDR2 are MNHEY and SVGAGI. The ends lost 0 bases at V and 8 bases at J; junction bases unmatched: 6. Here the CDR3 reads CASSYSGQGLDEQFF. The CDR3 DNA reads as TGTGCCAGCAGTTACTCAGGACAGGGCTTAGATGAGCAGTTCTTC.

The sample holds many counts of this clonotype. This rearrangement joins TRBV15 to TRBJ2-1, with D possibly TRBD1 on 7 matching bases. Trimming left V 0 bases short and J 0 bases short, with 30 bases between. This CDR3 has 23 residues. The germline CDR1 and CDR2 sequences are LNHNV and YYDKDF (reference sequence). In DNA form, the CDR3 reads TGTGCCACCAGCAGAGAATCGGCCTTGGACAGGCGTCGGGAGATAGGCTCCTACAATGAGCAGTTCTTC. Its translation: CATSRESALDRRREIGSYNEQFF.

The V and J genes are TRBV5-1 and TRBJ1-4, with 8 bases that match TRBD1. The CDR3 totals 15 residues. V trimming: 2 bases; J trimming: 5 bases; junction bases outside the gene matches: 5. Per the germline V gene, CDR1 is SGHRS and CDR2 is YFSETQ. CDR3 protein: CASSFQTGANEKLFF. The DNA for the CDR3 is TGCGCCAGCAGCTTCCAGACAGGGGCGAATGAAAAACTGTTTTTT.

This clonotype has a handful of counts. The chain employs TRBV7-9 and TRBJ2-7; D is uncertain. The CDR3 has 13 amino acids. Germline V gene data show CDR1 as SEHNR and CDR2 as FQNEAQ (reference sequence). V shed 1 base and J shed 5 bases, with 9 bases lying between them. The CDR3 reads CASSLEDRNEQYF. For the CDR3, the DNA is TGTGCCAGCAGCTTAGAGGATCGCAACGAGCAGTACTTC.

This chain joins TRBV5-1 and TRBJ2-5, with D perhaps matching TRBD1 (5 bases). The CDR3 runs 14 residues. V lost 1 base, J lost 3 bases, and 10 bases lay in between. Germline CDR1 and CDR2: SGHRS and YFSETQ. The CDR3: CASSLWPGKETQYF. CDR3 bases: TGCGCCAGCAGCTTGTGGCCAGGGAAAGAGACCCAGTACTTC.

This clonotype appeared a few times. The CDR3 region is CATSVTSPVGHEQFF. For the CDR3, the DNA is TGTGCCACCAGTGTAACCAGCCCAGTGGGCCATGAGCAGTTCTTC. This chain connects TRBV24-1 to TRBJ2-1; D is ambiguous. Germline assignment: CDR1 KGHDR and CDR2 SFDVKD. Trimming removed 5 bases from V and 8 bases from J, with 18 bases in between. The CDR3 totals 15 residues.

This clonotype was counted a few times. The rearrangement links TRBV5-6 to TRBJ1-5, with D possibly being TRBD1 (5 bases). Trimming pared 1 base from V and 3 bases from J, leaving 14 bases between. In germline, CDR1 is SGHDT, CDR2 YYEEEE. The CDR3 is made up of 16 amino acids. In DNA form, the CDR3 reads TGTGCCAGCAGCTTGTGGGATCGGGGGGTCAATCAGCCCCAGCATTTT. It translates to CASSLWDRGVNQPQHF. The full variable domain, rest sourced from reference TRBV5-6 and TRBJ1-5, is DAGVTQSPTHLIKTRGQQVTLRCSPKSGHDTVSWYQQALGQGPQFIFQYYEEEERQRGNFPDRFSGHQFPNYSSELNVNALLLGDSALYLCASSLWDRGVNQPQHFGDGTRLSIL.

This chain connects TRBV4-1 to TRBJ2-7; 9 nucleotides align to TRBD2. This CDR3 has 17 amino acids. The germline CDR1 and CDR2 sequences are MGHRA and YSYEKL. V shed 1 base, J shed 0 bases, and the junction held 7 bases outside the gene matches. DNA for the CDR3: TGCGCCAGCAGCCAAGGCCGACTAGCGGTAAGCTCCTACGAGCAGTACTTC. Its protein product is CASSQGRLAVSSYEQYF.

V gene TRBV5-1 combines with J gene TRBJ2-1, with a possible D match to TRBD2 (6 bases). Germline values: CDR1 SGHRS, CDR2 YFSETQ. This CDR3 is 15 amino acids long. With 2 bases removed from V and 2 bases from J, the gap between germline ends came to 11 bases. The CDR3 region has the DNA TGCGCCAGCAGCTTTACAGCGGGCGCCTACAATGAGCAGTTCTTC. Amino acid sequence: CASSFTAGAYNEQFF.

The chain has TRBV12-3 or TRBV12-4 and TRBJ2-3; 7 positions match TRBD2. The CDR3 totals 17 residues. V trimming: 4 bases; J trimming: 2 bases; junction bases outside the gene matches: 12. In nucleotides, the CDR3 is TGTGCCAGCAGTTCCACTCGACTAGCAGTAAACACAGATACGCAGTATTTT. This gives the protein CASSSTRLAVNTDTQYF.

This chain links TRBV3-1 with TRBJ2-1, with unresolved D. V was shortened by 8 bases and J by 9 bases, with 17 bases between the two germline ends. Germline loops: CDR1 LGHDT, CDR2 YNNKEL (reference sequence). The CDR3 is 13 amino acids. The CDR3 reads CASPIHRSPEQFF. CDR3 in DNA: TGTGCCAGCCCCATTCACCGGTCCCCTGAGCAGTTCTTC.

This clonotype was seen a handful of times. V and J are TRBV16 and TRBJ1-4; tentative D call: TRBD1 (6 bases). With 0 bases removed from V and 8 bases from J, the gap between germline ends came to 16 bases. This CDR3 comprises 16 residues. Germline-derived CDR1 and CDR2 are KGHSY and FQNENV. The CDR3 protein is CASSQSSFSGAEKLFF. CDR3 DNA sequence: TGTGCCAGCAGCCAATCGAGTTTCTCAGGGGCCGAAAAACTGTTTTTT.

The table lists this clonotype with a few counts. The chain uses TRBV27 and TRBJ2-1, with TRBD2 matching over 14 bases. CDR3 length equals 16 residues. CDR1 is MNHEY and CDR2 is SMNVEV in the germline V gene (reference sequence). J lost 1 base, V lost 9 bases, and 5 bases had no gene match. CDR3 sequence: CASGLAGGTSYNEQFF. Here the CDR3 DNA reads TGTGCCAGTGGACTAGCGGGAGGAACTTCCTACAATGAGCAGTTCTTC.